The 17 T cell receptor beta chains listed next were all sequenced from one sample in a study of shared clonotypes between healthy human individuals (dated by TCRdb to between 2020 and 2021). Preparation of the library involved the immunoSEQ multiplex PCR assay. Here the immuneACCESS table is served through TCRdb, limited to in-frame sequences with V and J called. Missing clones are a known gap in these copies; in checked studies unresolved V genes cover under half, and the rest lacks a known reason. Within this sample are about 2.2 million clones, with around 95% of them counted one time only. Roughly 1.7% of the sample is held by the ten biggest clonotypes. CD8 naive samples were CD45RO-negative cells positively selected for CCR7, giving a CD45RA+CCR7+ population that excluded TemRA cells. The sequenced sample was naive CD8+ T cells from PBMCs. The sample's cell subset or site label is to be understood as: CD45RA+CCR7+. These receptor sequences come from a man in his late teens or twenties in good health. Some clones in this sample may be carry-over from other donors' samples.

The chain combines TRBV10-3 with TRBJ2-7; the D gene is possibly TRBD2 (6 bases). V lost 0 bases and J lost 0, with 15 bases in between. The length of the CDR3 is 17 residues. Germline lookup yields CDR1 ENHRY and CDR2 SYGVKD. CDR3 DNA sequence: TGTGCCATCAGTGAGTCGGGGAAGGAGGGAGACTCCTACGAGCAGTACTTC. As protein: CAISESGKEGDSYEQYF.

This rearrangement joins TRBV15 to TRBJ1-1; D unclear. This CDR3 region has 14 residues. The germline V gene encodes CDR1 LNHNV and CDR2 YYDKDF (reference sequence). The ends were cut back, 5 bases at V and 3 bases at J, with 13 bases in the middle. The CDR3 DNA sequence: TGTGCCACCAGCTTACCGTCCGATTACACTGAAGCTTTCTTT. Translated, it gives CATSLPSDYTEAFF.

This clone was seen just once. CDR3: CASSFDRTSQETQYF. The CDR3 DNA is TGTGCCAGCAGCTTTGACAGGACCTCACAAGAGACCCAGTACTTC. J is TRBJ2-5 and V is TRBV7-9; tentatively, D is TRBD1 (6 bases). The V and J ends lost 3 bases and 2 bases respectively, with 13 bases between them. CDR3 size: 15 residues. Germline V CDR1 and CDR2: SEHNR, FQNEAQ (reference sequence). Looking up the rest from reference TRBV7-9 and TRBJ2-5 gives the full variable domain: DTGVSQNPRHKITKRGQNVTFRCDPISEHNRLYWYRQTLGQGPEFLTYFQNEAQLEKSRLLSDRFSAERPKGSFSTLEIQRTEQGDSAMYLCASSFDRTSQETQYFGPGTRLLVL.

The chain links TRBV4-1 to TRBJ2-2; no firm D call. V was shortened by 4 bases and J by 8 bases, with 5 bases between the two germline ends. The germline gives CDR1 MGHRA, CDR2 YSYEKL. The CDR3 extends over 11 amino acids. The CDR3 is CASSLSGELFF. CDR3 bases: TGCGCCAGCAGCCTAAGTGGGGAGCTGTTTTTT.

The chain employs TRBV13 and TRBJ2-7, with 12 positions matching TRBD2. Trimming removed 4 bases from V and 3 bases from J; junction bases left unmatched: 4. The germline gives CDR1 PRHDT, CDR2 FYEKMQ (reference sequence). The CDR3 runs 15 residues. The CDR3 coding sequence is TGTGCCAGCAGCTCAGGGACTAGCGGGCTCTACGAGCAGTACTTC. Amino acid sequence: CASSSGTSGLYEQYF.

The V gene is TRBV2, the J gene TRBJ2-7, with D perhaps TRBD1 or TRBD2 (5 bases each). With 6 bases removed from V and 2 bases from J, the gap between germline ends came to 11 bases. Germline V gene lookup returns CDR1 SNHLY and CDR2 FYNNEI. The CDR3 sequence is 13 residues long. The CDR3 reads CASRGDVAYEQYF. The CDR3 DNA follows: TGTGCCAGCAGGGGGGACGTGGCCTACGAGCAGTACTTC. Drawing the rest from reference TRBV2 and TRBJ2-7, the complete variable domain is EPEVTQTPSHQVTQMGQEVILRCVPISNHLYFYWYRQILGQKVEFLVSFYNNEISEKSEIFDDQFSVERPDGSNFTLKIRSTKLEDSAMYFCASRGDVAYEQYFGPGTRLTVT.

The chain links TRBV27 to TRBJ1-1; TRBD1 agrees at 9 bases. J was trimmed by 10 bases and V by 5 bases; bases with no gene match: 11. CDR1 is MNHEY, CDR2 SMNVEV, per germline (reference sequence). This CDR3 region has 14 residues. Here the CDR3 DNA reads TGTGCCAGCAGTCCGAGTAACAGGGGGCGGAGAGCTTTCTTT. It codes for CASSPSNRGRRAFF.

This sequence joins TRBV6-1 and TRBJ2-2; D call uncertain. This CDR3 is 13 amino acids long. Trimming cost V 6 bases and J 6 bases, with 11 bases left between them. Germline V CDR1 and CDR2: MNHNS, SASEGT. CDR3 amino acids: CASRAGVSGELFF. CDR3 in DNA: TGTGCCAGCAGGGCAGGAGTGTCCGGGGAGCTGTTTTTT.

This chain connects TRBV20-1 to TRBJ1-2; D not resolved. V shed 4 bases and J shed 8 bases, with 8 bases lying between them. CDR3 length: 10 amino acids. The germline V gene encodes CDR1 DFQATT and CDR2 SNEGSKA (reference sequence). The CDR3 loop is CSAKMDGYTF. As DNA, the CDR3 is TGCAGTGCTAAAATGGACGGCTACACCTTC.

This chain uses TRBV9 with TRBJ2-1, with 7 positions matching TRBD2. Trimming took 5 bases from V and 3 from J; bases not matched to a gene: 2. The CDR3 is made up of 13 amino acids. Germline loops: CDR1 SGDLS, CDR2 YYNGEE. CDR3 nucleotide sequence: TGTGCCAGCAGGAGCGGGAACTACAATGAGCAGTTCTTC. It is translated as CASRSGNYNEQFF. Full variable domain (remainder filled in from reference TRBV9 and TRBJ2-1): DSGVTQTPKHLITATGQRVTLRCSPRSGDLSVYWYQQSLDQGLQFLIQYYNGEERAKGNILERFSAQQFPDLHSELNLSSLELGDSALYFCASRSGNYNEQFFGPGTRLTVL.

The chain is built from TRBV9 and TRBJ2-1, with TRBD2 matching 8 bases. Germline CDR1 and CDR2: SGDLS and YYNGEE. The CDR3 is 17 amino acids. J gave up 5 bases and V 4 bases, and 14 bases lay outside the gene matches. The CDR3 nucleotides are TGTGCCAGCAGCCCCGGGCGGGGGGCTCAATTAAACAATGAGCAGTTCTTC. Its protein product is CASSPGRGAQLNNEQFF.

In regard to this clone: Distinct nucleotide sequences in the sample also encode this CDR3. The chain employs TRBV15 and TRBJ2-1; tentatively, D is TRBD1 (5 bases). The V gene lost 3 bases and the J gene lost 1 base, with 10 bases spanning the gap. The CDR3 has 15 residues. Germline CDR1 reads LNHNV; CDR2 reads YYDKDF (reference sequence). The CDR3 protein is CATSRGQGSYNEQFF. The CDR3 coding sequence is TGTGCCACCAGCAGGGGGCAGGGATCCTACAATGAGCAGTTCTTC.

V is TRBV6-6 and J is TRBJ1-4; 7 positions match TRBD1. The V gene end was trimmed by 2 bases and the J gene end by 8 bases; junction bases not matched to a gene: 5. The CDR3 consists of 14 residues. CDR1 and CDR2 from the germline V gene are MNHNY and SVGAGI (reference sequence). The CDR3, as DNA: TGTGCCAGCAGTTACGAAGGGGGCTGGGAAAAACTGTTTTTT. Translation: CASSYEGGWEKLFF.

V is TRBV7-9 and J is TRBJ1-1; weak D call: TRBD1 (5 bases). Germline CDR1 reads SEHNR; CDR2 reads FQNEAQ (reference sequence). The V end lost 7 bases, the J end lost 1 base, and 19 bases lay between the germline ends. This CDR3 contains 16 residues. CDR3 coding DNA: TGTGCCAGCACCTATGACTGGGGGTCCAGGAACACTGAAGCTTTCTTT. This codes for CASTYDWGSRNTEAFF.

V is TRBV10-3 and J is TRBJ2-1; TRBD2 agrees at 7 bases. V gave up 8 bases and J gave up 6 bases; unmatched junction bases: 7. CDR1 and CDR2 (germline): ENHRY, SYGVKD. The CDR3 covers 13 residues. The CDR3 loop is CAIGDGRSNEQFF. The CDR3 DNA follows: TGTGCCATCGGGGACGGGAGGTCCAATGAGCAGTTCTTC.

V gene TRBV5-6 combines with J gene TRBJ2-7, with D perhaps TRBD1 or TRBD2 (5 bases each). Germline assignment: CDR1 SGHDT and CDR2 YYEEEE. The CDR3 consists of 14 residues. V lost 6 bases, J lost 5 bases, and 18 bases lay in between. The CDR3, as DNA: TGTGCCAGCAACGCAGGGACCGCCTTGCACGAGCAGTACTTC. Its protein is CASNAGTALHEQYF.

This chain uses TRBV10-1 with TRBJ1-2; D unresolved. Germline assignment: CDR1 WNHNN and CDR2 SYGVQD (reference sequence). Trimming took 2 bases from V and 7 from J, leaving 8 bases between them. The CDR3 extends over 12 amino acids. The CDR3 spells CASSEVVCGYTF. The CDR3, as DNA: TGCGCCAGCAGTGAGGTGGTTTGTGGCTACACCTTC.